The TCR beta chain described here comes from a study of T-cell memory formation after mild COVID-19. Constant-segment primers served in 5'RACE that generated TCR alpha and TCR beta cDNA libraries bearing sample barcodes and UMIs. From the 5' RACE reads, TCRdb called clonotypes with MiXCR, one entry per CDR3 protein. The table has over 10,000 distinct CDR3 sequences, around 16% seen once. The CDR3 runs to 13 residues. The V and J ends lost 7 bases and 4 bases respectively, with 13 bases between them. Germline CDR1 and CDR2: MNHEY and SVGAGI. V and J are TRBV6-5 and TRBJ1-1; D ambiguous. The origin of this receptor is a man aged 18 to 35 who had mild COVID-19 (a few samples of this study predate the infection). Cell type and time point are not known. Sequenced: PBMCs or a T cell subset sorted from them (not recorded which). The CDR3 reads CASTPYRGTEAFF. CDR3 in DNA: TGTGCCAGCACCCCCTACCGGGGCACTGAAGCTTTCTTT.